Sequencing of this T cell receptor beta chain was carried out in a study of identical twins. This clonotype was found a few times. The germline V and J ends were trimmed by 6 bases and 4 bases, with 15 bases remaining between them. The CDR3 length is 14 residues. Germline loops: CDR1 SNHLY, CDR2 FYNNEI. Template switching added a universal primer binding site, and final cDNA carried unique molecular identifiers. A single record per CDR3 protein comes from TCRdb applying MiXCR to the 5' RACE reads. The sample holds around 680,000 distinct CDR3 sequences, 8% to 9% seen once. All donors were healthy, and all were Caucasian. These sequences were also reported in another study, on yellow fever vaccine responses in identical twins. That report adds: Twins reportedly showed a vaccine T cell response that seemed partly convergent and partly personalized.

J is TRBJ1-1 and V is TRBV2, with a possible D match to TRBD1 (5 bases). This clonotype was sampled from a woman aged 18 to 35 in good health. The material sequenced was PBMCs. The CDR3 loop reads CASSALGQGTEAFF. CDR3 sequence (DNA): TGTGCCAGCAGCGCTTTGGGGCAGGGCACTGAAGCTTTCTTT.